The sequence of this T cell receptor beta chain was determined in a study of metastatic and nonmetastatic thyroid tumors. Study as a whole: Comparison of repertoires was carried out across blood and tumor or nodule tissue from malignant and benign thyroid patients.

Thyroid surgery was preceded by no treatment in any patient. MiXCR was used by TCRdb to re-call the PCR reads. The top ten clones hold roughly 7% of a sample with over 15,000 clones, roughly a third of them seen once. This clone was counted at least ten times. This CDR3 contains 15 residues. Germline CDR1 and CDR2: SGHTA and FQGTGA. J lost 4 bases, V lost 1 base, and 0 bases had no gene match. The TCR sequence derives from a female donor with papillary thyroid cancer or a benign thyroid nodule (not recorded which). Some clones in this sample may be carry-over from other donors' samples. The chain carries TRBV7-3 and TRBJ2-2; 10 bases line up with TRBD1. Material for sequencing was tumor tissue. CDR3 sequence reads: CASSLRTGGTGELFF. CDR3 DNA: TGTGCCAGCAGCTTAAGGACAGGGGGCACCGGGGAGCTGTTTTTT.